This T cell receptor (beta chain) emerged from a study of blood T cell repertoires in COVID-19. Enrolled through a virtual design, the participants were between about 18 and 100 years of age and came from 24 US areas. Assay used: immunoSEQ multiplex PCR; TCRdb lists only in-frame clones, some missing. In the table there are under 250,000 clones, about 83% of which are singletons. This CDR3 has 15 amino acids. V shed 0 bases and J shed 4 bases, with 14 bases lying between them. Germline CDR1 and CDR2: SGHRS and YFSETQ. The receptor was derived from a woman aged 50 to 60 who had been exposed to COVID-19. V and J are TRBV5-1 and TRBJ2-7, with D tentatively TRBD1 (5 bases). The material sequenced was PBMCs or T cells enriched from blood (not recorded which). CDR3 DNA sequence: TGCGCCAGCAGCTTGGCTCGTGGGGCCTCTTACGAGCAGTACTTC. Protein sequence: CASSLARGASYEQYF.